The source of this T cell receptor beta chain is a study of blood T cell repertoires in COVID-19. Study summary: The samples span acute and convalescent COVID-19 from the United States, Italy and Spain. T cells, B-cell-depleted T cells, or PBMCs supplied cDNA or gDNA.

In the original analysis: The authors estimated nucleated cell counts from reference gene primer amplification. Generated by immunoSEQ multiplex PCR, the TCRdb table keeps only in-frame clones and is missing some. V, J and clone size reflect that table, while D and trimming were determined from the DNA. The sample comprises hundreds of thousands of clones, around 83% of which are singletons, and roughly 7.4% rests with the top ten. The receptor comes from a woman aged 45-65 years with acute or convalescent COVID-19. Material: peripheral blood.

The CDR3: CASSRAGVTDTQYF. Here the CDR3 DNA reads TGTGCCAGCAGCAGAGCGGGGGTCACAGATACGCAGTATTTT. The chain carries TRBV7-9 and TRBJ2-3; TRBD2 agrees at 8 bases. Trimming at V came to 5 bases and at J to 2 bases, leaving 3 bases not matched to a gene. From germline, CDR1 is SEHNR and CDR2 FQNEAQ (reference sequence). The CDR3 loop spans 14 amino acids.